The present T cell receptor (beta chain) was sequenced within a study of shared clonotypes between healthy human individuals. Nashville, Tennessee was home to all donors, who were Caucasian adults. Trimming left V 4 bases short and J 2 bases short, with 14 bases between. The CDR3 runs to 15 residues. The germline V gene encodes CDR1 SGHRS and CDR2 YFSETQ. Sequencing of unsorted PBMC DNA was carried out using ten immunoSEQ deep assay plates. Measured with immunoSEQ multiplex PCR; TCRdb has only the in-frame clones, and not every one. The data hold about 510,000 clones, with roughly 85% observed a single time.

The sequence was obtained from a woman aged 40 to 49 in good health. Some clones in this sample may be carry-over from other donors' samples. The source material was PBMCs. This chain uses TRBV5-1 with TRBJ2-3; D is undetermined. The CDR3 DNA is TGCGCCAGCAGCCTGGATGCGGCTTACACAGATACGCAGTATTTT. Its translation: CASSLDAAYTDTQYF.